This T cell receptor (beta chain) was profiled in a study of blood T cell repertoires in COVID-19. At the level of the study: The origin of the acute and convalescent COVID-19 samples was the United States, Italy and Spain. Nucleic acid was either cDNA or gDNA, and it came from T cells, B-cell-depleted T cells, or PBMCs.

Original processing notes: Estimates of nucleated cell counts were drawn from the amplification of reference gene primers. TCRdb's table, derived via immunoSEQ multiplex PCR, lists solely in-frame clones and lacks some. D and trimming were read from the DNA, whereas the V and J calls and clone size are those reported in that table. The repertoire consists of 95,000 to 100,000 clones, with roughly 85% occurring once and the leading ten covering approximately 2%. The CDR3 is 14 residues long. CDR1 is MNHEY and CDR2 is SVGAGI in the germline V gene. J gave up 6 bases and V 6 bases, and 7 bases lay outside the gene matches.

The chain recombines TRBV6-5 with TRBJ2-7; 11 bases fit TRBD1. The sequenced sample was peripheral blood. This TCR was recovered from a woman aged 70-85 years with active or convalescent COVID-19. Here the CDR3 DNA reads TGTGCCAGCAGGCGTGGACAGGGGGCAGGCGAGCAGTACTTC. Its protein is CASRRGQGAGEQYF.